This T cell receptor beta chain stems from a study of cytomegalovirus exposure and HLA in healthy donors. This clone was detected only once. Primers for the PCR totalled 60 Vbeta and 13 Jbeta. TCRdb's copy holds only in-frame clones and misses some; the assay was immunoSEQ multiplex PCR. The sample contains some 140,000 clones, 55% to 80% of which appear only once. This CDR3 contains 13 residues. V gave up 5 bases and J gave up 8 bases; unmatched junction bases: 5. The V gene's germline CDR1 is SGHTA and CDR2 FQGTGA. The specimen sequenced was PBMCs. This clonotype was sampled from a woman aged 40 to 50 in good health and CMV-seronegative. V is TRBV7-3 and J is TRBJ2-1; TRBD1 matches at 8 bases. The CDR3 protein is CASSRQGRDEQFF. CDR3 DNA sequence: TGTGCCAGCAGCAGACAGGGGCGGGATGAGCAGTTCTTC.